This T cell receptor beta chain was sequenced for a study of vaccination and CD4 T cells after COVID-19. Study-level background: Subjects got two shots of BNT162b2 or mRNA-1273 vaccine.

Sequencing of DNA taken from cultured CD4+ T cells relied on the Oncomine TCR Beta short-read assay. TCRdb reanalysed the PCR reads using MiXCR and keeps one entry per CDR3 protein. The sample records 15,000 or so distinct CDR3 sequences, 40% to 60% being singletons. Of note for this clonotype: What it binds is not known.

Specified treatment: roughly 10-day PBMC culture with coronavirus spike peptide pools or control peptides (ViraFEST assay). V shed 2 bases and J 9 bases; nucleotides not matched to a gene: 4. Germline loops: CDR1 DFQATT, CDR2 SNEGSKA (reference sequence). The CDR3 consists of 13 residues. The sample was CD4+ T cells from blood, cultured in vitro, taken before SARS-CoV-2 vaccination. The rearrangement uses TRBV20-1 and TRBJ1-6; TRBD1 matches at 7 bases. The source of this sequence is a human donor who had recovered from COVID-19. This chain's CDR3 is CSARIDRVSPLHF. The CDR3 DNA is TGCAGTGCTAGAATCGACAGGGTTTCACCCCTCCACTTT.